This T cell receptor (beta chain) was recovered during a study of blood T cells in healthy people across ages. This clonotype was detected only once. Its specificity is not known. Study findings and constraints: A greater number of naive CD4+ cells and higher diversity distinguished long-lived donors from aged donors. Lack of knowledge of donor CMV status possibly confounded expanded clonotype changes.

Trimming stripped 0 bases from V and 10 bases from J, with 10 bases between. The CDR3 loop spans 12 amino acids. CDR1 SGHNT and CDR2 YYREEE come from the germline V gene (reference sequence). A sample-barcoded 5' primer and a J-beta primer mix were used in a second PCR of roughly 7 to 11 cycles. TCRdb itself ran the 5' RACE reads through MiXCR, one entry per CDR3 protein. Here the sample spans roughly 720,000 distinct CDR3 sequences, approximately 55% being singletons. Total RNA extracted from each sample amounted to at least 6 micrograms. Specimen: blood. The sequence was collected from an older man in good health. The chain couples TRBV5-4 to TRBJ1-1, with D tentatively TRBD1 (5 bases). The DNA of the CDR3 is TGTGCCAGCAGCTTGGGACAGAGCGGAGCTTTCTTT. It codes for CASSLGQSGAFF. The full variable domain, with the rest looked up from reference TRBV5-4 and TRBJ1-1, is ETGVTQSPTHLIKTRGQQVTLRCSSQSGHNTVSWYQQALGQGPQFIFQYYREEENGRGNFPPRFSGLQFPNYSSELNVNALELDDSALYLCASSLGQSGAFFGQGTRLTVV.